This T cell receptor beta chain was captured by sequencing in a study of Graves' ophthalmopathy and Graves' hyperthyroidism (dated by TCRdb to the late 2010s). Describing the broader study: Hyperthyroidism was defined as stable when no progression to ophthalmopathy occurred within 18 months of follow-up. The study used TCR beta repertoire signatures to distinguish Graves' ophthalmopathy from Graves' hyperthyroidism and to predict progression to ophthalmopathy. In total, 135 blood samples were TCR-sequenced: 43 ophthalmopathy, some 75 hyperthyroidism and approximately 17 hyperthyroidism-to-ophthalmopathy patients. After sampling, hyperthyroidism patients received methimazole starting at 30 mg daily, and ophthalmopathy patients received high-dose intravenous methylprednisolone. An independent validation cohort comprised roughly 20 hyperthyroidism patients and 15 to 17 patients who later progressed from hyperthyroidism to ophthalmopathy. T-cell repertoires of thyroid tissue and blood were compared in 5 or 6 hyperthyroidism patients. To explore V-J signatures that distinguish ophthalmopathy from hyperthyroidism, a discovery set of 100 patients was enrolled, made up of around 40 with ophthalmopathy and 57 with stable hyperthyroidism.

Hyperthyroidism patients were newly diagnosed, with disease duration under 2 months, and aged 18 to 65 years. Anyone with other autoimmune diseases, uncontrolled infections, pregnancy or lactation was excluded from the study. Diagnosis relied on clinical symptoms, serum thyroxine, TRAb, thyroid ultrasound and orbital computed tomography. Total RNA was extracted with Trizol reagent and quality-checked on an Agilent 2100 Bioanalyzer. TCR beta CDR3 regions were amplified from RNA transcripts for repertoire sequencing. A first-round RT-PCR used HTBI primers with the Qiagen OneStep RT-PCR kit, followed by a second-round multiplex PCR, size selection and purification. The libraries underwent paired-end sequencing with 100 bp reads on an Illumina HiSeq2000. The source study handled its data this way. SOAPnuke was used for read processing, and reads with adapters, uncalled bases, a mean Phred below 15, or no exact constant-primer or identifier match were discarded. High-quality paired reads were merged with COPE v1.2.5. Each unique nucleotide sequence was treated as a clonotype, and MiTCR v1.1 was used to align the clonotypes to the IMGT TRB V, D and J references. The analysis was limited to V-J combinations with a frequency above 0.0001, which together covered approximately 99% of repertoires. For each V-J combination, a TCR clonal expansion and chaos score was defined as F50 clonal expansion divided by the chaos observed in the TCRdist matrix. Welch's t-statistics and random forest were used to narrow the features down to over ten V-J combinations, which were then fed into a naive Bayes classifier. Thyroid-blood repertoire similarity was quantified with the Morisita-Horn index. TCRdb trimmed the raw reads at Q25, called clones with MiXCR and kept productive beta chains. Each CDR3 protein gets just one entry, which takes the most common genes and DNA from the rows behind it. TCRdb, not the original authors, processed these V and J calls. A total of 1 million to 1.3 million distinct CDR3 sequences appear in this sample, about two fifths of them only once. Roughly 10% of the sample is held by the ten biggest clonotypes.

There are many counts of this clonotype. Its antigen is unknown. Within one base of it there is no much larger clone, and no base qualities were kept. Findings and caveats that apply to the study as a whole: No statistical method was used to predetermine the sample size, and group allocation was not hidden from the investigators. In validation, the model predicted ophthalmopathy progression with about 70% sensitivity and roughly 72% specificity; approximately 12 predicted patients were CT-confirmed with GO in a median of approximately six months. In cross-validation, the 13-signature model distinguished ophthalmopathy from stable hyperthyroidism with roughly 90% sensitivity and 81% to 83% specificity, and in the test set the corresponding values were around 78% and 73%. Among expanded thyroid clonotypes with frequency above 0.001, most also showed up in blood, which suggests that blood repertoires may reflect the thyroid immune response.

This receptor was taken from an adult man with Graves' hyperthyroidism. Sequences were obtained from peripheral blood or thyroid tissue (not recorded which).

The encoded CDR3 is CSTWQATYEQYF. The nucleotide sequence is TGCAGTACCTGGCAGGCCACCTACGAGCAGTACTTC. This sequence uses TRBV20-1 and TRBJ2-7; a confident D gene designation cannot be given. CDR1 and CDR2 (DFQATT, SNEGSKA) derive from the germline V gene (reference sequence). The junction carries 13 bases between V and J, which are trimmed by 8 bases and 2 bases respectively. The CDR3 spans 12 residues, from the cysteine through the phenylalanine. Of the read, only the CDR3 DNA is kept; its 36 bases are in frame from base 1.